This TCR beta chain stems from a study of T-cell memory formation after mild COVID-19. In the study overall: Largely, TCR clusters stayed within a single donor.

Germline V gene sequence: CDR1 KGHDR, CDR2 SFDVKD. The CDR3 length is 15 residues. Deletions cut 1 base from V and 6 bases from J, with 12 bases between. TCRdb re-called the 5' RACE reads with MiXCR, one entry per CDR3 protein. The sample shows 400,000 or so distinct CDR3 sequences, roughly 20% of them seen only once. In its sample, this clonotype was seen many times. The target antigen is unknown. Findings and limits, study-wide: Clones that shrank (day 15 to 85) were balanced CD4/CD8, whereas later expanders leaned CD4+.

The specimen was PBMCs or a T cell subset sorted from them (not recorded which). This TCR was recovered from an adult woman who had mild COVID-19 (a few samples of this study predate the infection). Cell type and time point are not known. The V call is TRBV24-1, the J call TRBJ2-1; perhaps D is TRBD1 or TRBD2 (5 bases each). DNA for the CDR3: TGTGCCACCAGTGATTTAGCCGGGGCTGGCAATGAGCAGTTCTTC. Protein product: CATSDLAGAGNEQFF.